This T cell receptor beta chain appears in the sequencing data of a study of yellow fever vaccine responses in identical twins. Broader study findings: Twins' vaccine T cell responses were reported to seem partly convergent and partly personalized.

TCRdb ran MiXCR on the RT-PCR reads and lists one entry per CDR3 protein. The profile shows approximately 950 distinct CDR3 sequences, 80% to 95% of them singletons. V lost 8 bases and J lost 9, with 14 bases in between. Per the germline V gene, CDR1 is SNHLY and CDR2 is FYNNEI. The CDR3 spans 12 residues. Only a few counts were recorded for this clonotype. The antigen is unknown. This sequence originates from a woman aged 18-29 years who received the yellow fever vaccine. Source: T cells from blood (PBMCs), unsorted or a sorted subset (not recorded which), taken before or after yellow fever vaccination (not recorded which). V is TRBV2 and J is TRBJ1-5; a possible D gene is TRBD1 (5 bases). The CDR3 is CASLSSGGPQHF. CDR3 coding DNA: TGTGCCAGCTTATCCTCGGGGGGGCCCCAGCATTTT.